These T cell receptor beta chains were read from a single sample in a study of OX40 agonist ivuxolimab in advanced cancers. Only in-frame clones appear in the TCRdb table, and some are missing; sequencing was by immunoSEQ multiplex PCR. The sample lists tens of thousands of clones, about 85% occurring once. The source was CD4+ or CD8+ T cells sorted from blood, collected in a trial of the OX40 agonist ivuxolimab. These receptors were collected from an adult with an advanced solid tumor such as melanoma, head and neck, liver or kidney cancer. Both conserved end residues are part of each CDR3. Each record gives: V gene, clone size, D gene, J gene, CDR3 protein, CDR3 DNA. D genes are given only for firm matches. Some rows mark clone size as missing; the rest say once, few, many or name a class of expanded clone.

TRBV27	once	TRBD2	TRBJ2-1	CASNIGLAGAHYNEQFF	TGTGCCAGCAATATTGGACTAGCGGGAGCCCACTACAATGAGCAGTTCTTC
TRBV19	-	TRBD1	TRBJ1-5	CATKTRGGRGPQHF	TGTGCCACCAAAACCAGGGGGGGGCGGGGGCCCCAGCATTTT
TRBV6-9	-	TRBD2	TRBJ2-7	CASSYSRGGGNYEQYF	TGTGCCAGCAGTTACTCCCGGGGGGGAGGGAACTACGAGCAGTACTTC
TRBV27	few	-	TRBJ2-7	CASSLDESSREYF	TGTGCCAGCAGTTTAGACGAAAGCTCCCGAGAGTACTTC
TRBV25-1	-	TRBD2	TRBJ2-1	CASRGLTSGNYNEQFF	TGTGCCAGCAGGGGGTTGACTAGCGGGAACTACAATGAGCAGTTCTTC
TRBV14	-	-	TRBJ2-5	CASSPRPGPETQYF	TGTGCCAGCAGCCCCCGGCCCGGACCCGAGACCCAGTACTTC
TRBV23-1	-	TRBD1	TRBJ1-1	CASSRPRTGVNTEAFF	TGCGCCAGCAGTCGTCCGAGGACAGGGGTCAACACTGAAGCTTTCTTT
TRBV2	-	-	TRBJ2-2	CASRGSPPGELFF	TGTGCCAGCAGGGGCTCGCCCCCCGGGGAGCTGTTTTTT
TRBV30	-	-	TRBJ1-1	CAWRGGAQTEAFF	TGTGCCTGGAGAGGGGGGGCTCAGACTGAAGCTTTCTTT
TRBV10-3	-	TRBD1	TRBJ2-7	CAISESLTGGLYEQYF	TGTGCCATCAGTGAGTCGTTGACAGGGGGACTCTACGAGCAGTACTTC
TRBV6-5	-	TRBD1	TRBJ2-7	CASRKRDSPFEQYF	TGTGCCAGCAGAAAGAGGGACAGCCCTTTCGAGCAGTACTTC
TRBV7-7	-	-	TRBJ2-5	CASSKDRQETQYF	TGTGCTAGCAGCAAGGACAGACAAGAGACCCAGTACTTC
TRBV5-1	-	TRBD1	TRBJ1-4	CASSTIPGQTNEKLFF	TGCGCCAGCAGCACCATCCCGGGACAGACTAATGAAAAACTGTTTTTT
TRBV6-1	-	-	TRBJ2-7	CASSGSFSYEQYF	TGTGCCAGCAGTGGTTCCTTTTCCTACGAGCAGTACTTC
TRBV28	-	TRBD1	TRBJ1-2	CASIPGQGAGGYTF	TGTGCCAGCATCCCGGGGCAGGGGGCGGGTGGCTACACCTTC
TRBV7-3	-	-	TRBJ2-3	CASSLEARRTSSTDTQYF	TGTGCCAGCAGCTTAGAGGCGCGACGTACCTCTAGCACAGATACGCAGTATTTT
TRBV6-5	few	-	TRBJ2-5	CASSSLGGVGETQYF	TGTGCCAGCTCCTCCCTCGGCGGGGTTGGGGAGACCCAGTACTTC
TRBV4-3	-	-	TRBJ2-5	CASSRLLLQETQYF	TGCGCCAGCAGCCGGCTCCTCCTCCAAGAGACCCAGTACTTC
TRBV13	-	-	TRBJ2-2	CASSLSVNTGELFF	TGTGCCAGCAGCTTATCGGTGAACACCGGGGAGCTGTTTTTT
TRBV9	-	-	TRBJ2-1	CASSAQRTRTYNEQFF	TGTGCCAGCAGCGCACAACGGACTCGTACCTACAATGAGCAGTTCTTC
TRBV5-6	-	TRBD1	TRBJ2-7	CASSYRGAYEQYF	TGTGCCAGCAGCTACAGGGGTGCCTACGAGCAGTACTTC
TRBV21-1	-	-	TRBJ2-5	CASGRLGTRYF	TGTGCCAGCGGACGTCTGGGCACACGGTACTTC
TRBV19	-	-	TRBJ1-3	CASSSPGNTIYF	TGTGCCAGTAGTTCCCCTGGAAACACCATATATTTT
TRBV5-8	-	TRBD2	TRBJ2-5	CASRISGETQYF	TGTGCCAGCAGGATTAGCGGGGAGACCCAGTACTTC
TRBV30	-	-	TRBJ1-1	CASGTTQLQAFF	TGTGCCTCCGGGACGACACAACTACAAGCTTTCTTT
TRBV6-6	-	-	TRBJ2-7	CASSYGRFSSYEQYF	TGTGCCAGCAGTTACGGCCGGTTTAGCTCCTACGAGCAGTACTTC
TRBV27	few	TRBD1	TRBJ1-4	CASSIRGYRTNEKLFF	TGTGCCAGCAGCATCAGGGGGTACAGAACTAATGAAAAACTGTTTTTT
TRBV19	-	-	TRBJ1-1	CASSIRTGTNTEAFF	TGTGCCAGTAGTATTCGAACCGGGACCAACACTGAAGCTTTCTTT
TRBV5-1	few	TRBD1	TRBJ1-1	CASSQSRDRVENTEAFF	TGCGCCAGCAGCCAGTCCCGGGACAGGGTAGAGAACACTGAAGCTTTCTTT
TRBV7-2	-	-	TRBJ1-2	CASSLLGGADYGYTF	TGTGCCAGCAGCTTATTGGGGGGCGCTGACTATGGCTACACCTTC
TRBV9	-	-	TRBJ2-5	CASSTGETQYF	TGTGCCAGCAGCACAGGGGAGACCCAGTACTTC
TRBV5-5	few	-	TRBJ2-6	CASSILGSGANVLTF	TGTGCCAGCAGCATCCTGGGCTCTGGGGCCAACGTCCTGACTTTC
TRBV5-6	-	-	TRBJ2-7	CASSLGAGDYEQYF	TGTGCCAGCAGCTTGGGGGCAGGGGATTACGAGCAGTACTTC
TRBV7-2	-	-	TRBJ2-7	CASGDWASSYEQYF	TGTGCCAGCGGTGACTGGGCCAGCTCCTACGAGCAGTACTTC
TRBV4-2	-	TRBD2	TRBJ2-7	CASSQETSGGLSEQYF	TGTGCCAGCAGCCAGGAGACTAGCGGGGGGCTCTCCGAGCAGTACTTC
TRBV7-7	-	-	TRBJ1-5	CASSRGEGQPQHF	TGTGCTAGCAGCCGAGGGGAGGGTCAGCCCCAGCATTTT
TRBV18	few	TRBD1	TRBJ1-5	CASSPREGANQPQHF	TGTGCCAGCTCACCAAGAGAGGGGGCGAATCAGCCCCAGCATTTT
TRBV29-1	-	TRBD1	TRBJ1-4	CSVGSRGATNEKLFF	TGCAGCGTTGGAAGCAGGGGGGCAACTAATGAAAAACTGTTTTTT
TRBV27	-	-	TRBJ2-7	CASSLSGRVTYEQYF	TGTGCCAGCAGTTTATCAGGGCGGGTAACCTACGAGCAGTACTTC
TRBV28	-	TRBD1	TRBJ1-2	CASSLPGTATNYGYTF	TGTGCCAGCAGTCTGCCCGGGACAGCCACTAACTATGGCTACACCTTC
TRBV9	-	-	TRBJ2-2	CASSVGDMGAVGGELFF	TGTGCCAGCAGCGTAGGGGATATGGGGGCGGTTGGCGGGGAGCTGTTTTTT
TRBV11-2	-	TRBD2	TRBJ2-7	CASSSLTTSGRAYEQYF	TGTGCCAGCAGCTCGCTGACTACTAGCGGGAGGGCCTACGAGCAGTACTTC
TRBV9	-	-	TRBJ2-2	CASSTGELFF	TGTGCCAGCAGCACCGGGGAGCTGTTTTTT
TRBV19	few	-	TRBJ2-7	CASSRKLEAYEQYF	TGTGCCAGTAGTAGAAAACTTGAAGCCTACGAGCAGTACTTC
TRBV18	few	-	TRBJ1-1	CASSPRGALAFF	TGTGCCAGCTCCCCGAGGGGGGCTTTGGCTTTCTTT
TRBV4-3	-	-	TRBJ2-5	CASSPQRGLQETQYF	TGCGCCAGCAGCCCCCAGAGGGGACTTCAAGAGACCCAGTACTTC
TRBV7-7	once	TRBD1	TRBJ2-7	CASSADRAGEQYF	TGTGCTAGCAGCGCGGACAGGGCGGGGGAGCAGTACTTC
TRBV4-1	-	-	TRBJ2-5	CASSQDRRNGGEETQYF	TGCGCCAGCAGCCAAGATAGGCGTAATGGAGGCGAAGAGACCCAGTACTTC
TRBV18	-	TRBD2	TRBJ2-7	CASSPSSGRAYEQYF	TGTGCCAGCTCACCTTCTAGCGGGAGGGCGTACGAGCAGTACTTC
TRBV27	-	-	TRBJ2-1	CASRGNHEQFF	TGTGCCAGCAGGGGGAACCATGAGCAGTTCTTC
TRBV5-8	-	-	TRBJ2-3	CASSYSYTTDTQYF	TGTGCCAGCAGCTACTCGTACACCACAGATACGCAGTATTTT
TRBV11-2	-	-	TRBJ2-7	CASSFRSSYEQYF	TGTGCCAGCAGCTTCAGGAGCTCCTACGAGCAGTACTTC
TRBV19	-	-	TRBJ2-1	CASSIPGREDNEQFF	TGTGCCAGTAGTATTCCCGGCAGAGAAGACAATGAGCAGTTCTTC